This entry features one T cell receptor (beta chain) sequence. These data originate in a study of blood T cell repertoires in COVID-19. With 2 bases clipped from V and 5 bases from J, the junction kept 4 bases outside the gene matches. The length of the CDR3 is 15 residues. Germline V lookup: CDR1 LNHDA, CDR2 SQIVND (reference sequence). Only in-frame clones appear in the TCRdb table, and some are missing; sequencing was by immunoSEQ multiplex PCR. The sample records some 370,000 clones, around 86% being singletons. Categorization into cohorts depended on clinical history that participants reported. Recovered status applied to Cohort 3 donors who had two consecutive negative PCRs. It also applied to those with clearance or with symptom resolution.

This clonotype was obtained from a woman aged 45-60 years who had recovered from COVID-19. V is TRBV19 and J is TRBJ2-1, with 9 positions matching TRBD2. The sequenced sample was PBMCs or T cells enriched from blood (not recorded which). The CDR3 nucleotides are TGTGCCAGTAGTATATCCCTAGCGGGAAACAATGAGCAGTTCTTC. It encodes CASSISLAGNNEQFF.